The rows below give T cell receptor beta chains drawn from one sample of a study of molecular identifiers for immune sequencing clone quantification. Each CDR3 protein is one row after TCRdb ran MiXCR on the PCR reads. The repertoire holds 400,000 to 600,000 distinct CDR3 sequences, with 25% as singletons. The source material was naive CD8+ T cells from blood, with Jurkat cell RNA spiked in. These receptors all stem from a human donor in good health. Some libraries in this study had Jurkat cell RNA spiked in. The CDR3 runs from the conserved cysteine through the conserved F or W. The D gene is left open where the match is weak. Rows give clone size only sometimes, using once, few, many, or a class for an expanded clone.

few	NA	TRBV4-3	TRBJ2-2	TGCGCCAGCAGCCAAGATGGCGGCCCCGGGGAGCTGTTTTTT	CASSQDGGPGELFF
many	NA	TRBV12-3/TRBV12-4	TRBJ1-1	TGTGCCAGCACCGTACAGGATTTGAACACTGAAGCTTTCTTT	CASTVQDLNTEAFF
few	NA	TRBV6-2/TRBV6-3	TRBJ1-1	TGTGCCAGCAGTTATGGGAAGGCGAGACTTTCTTGGCCAAACACTGAAGCTTTCTTT	CASSYGKARLSWPNTEAFF
few	NA	TRBV20-1	TRBJ2-2	TGCAGTGCTAGAGATCCGGTTAAGTCCAGGACCGGGGAGCTGTTTTTT	CSARDPVKSRTGELFF
NA	TRBD2	TRBV14	TRBJ2-3	TGTGCCAGCAGCCTGCTAGCGGGGAGGCTCACAGATACGCAGTATTTT	CASSLLAGRLTDTQYF
few	NA	TRBV19	TRBJ1-1	TGTGCCAGTAGTATAGCCTACGCGAACACTGAAGCTTTCTTT	CASSIAYANTEAFF
NA	TRBD1	TRBV20-1	TRBJ1-2	TGCAGTGCTAGAGATTTGGACAGGGACTATGGCTACACCTTC	CSARDLDRDYGYTF
NA	NA	TRBV14	TRBJ2-2	TGTGCCAGCAGCCACCCCAGGTACACCGGGGAGCTGTTTTTT	CASSHPRYTGELFF
few	TRBD1	TRBV7-2	TRBJ1-5	TGTGCCAGCAGCTTAGGCAGGGGGCCTAACGGTAATCAGCCCCAGCATTTT	CASSLGRGPNGNQPQHF
many	NA	TRBV19	TRBJ1-2	TGTGCCAGTAGTAATCAGAGCTATGGCTACACCTTC	CASSNQSYGYTF
many	NA	TRBV11-2	TRBJ2-1	TGTGCCAGCAGCCCTACCGCTCCCCCTCCATACAATGAGCAGTTCTTC	CASSPTAPPPYNEQFF
few	NA	TRBV6-5	TRBJ2-7	TGTGCCAGCAGACTGAAAGGACAGCCCTACGAGCAGTACTTC	CASRLKGQPYEQYF
NA	TRBD2	TRBV6-2/TRBV6-3	TRBJ2-3	TGTGCCAGCAGAAGGACTAGCGGGAGGATCACAGATACGCAGTATTTT	CASRRTSGRITDTQYF
few	TRBD2	TRBV12-3/TRBV12-4	TRBJ2-3	TGTGCCAGCAGTTTACTCCTTAGCGGGGGGGCTCCAGATACGCAGTATTTT	CASSLLLSGGAPDTQYF
few	NA	TRBV27	TRBJ1-4	TGTGCCAGCAGTCCTGGACCAGAAGATGAAAAACTGTTTTTT	CASSPGPEDEKLFF
many	NA	TRBV29-1	TRBJ1-1	TGCAGCGTTGAAGTAGGATTGAACACTGAAGCTTTCTTT	CSVEVGLNTEAFF
NA	NA	TRBV20-1	TRBJ2-7	TGCAGTGCTAGAGCTGTGTGGGACACCACCTACGAGCAGTACTTC	CSARAVWDTTYEQYF
NA	NA	TRBV18	TRBJ2-1	TGTGCCAGCTCACAAATACCGGGGCCCGTGCGTGAGCAGTTCTTC	CASSQIPGPVREQFF
many	TRBD2	TRBV7-2	TRBJ2-7	TGTGCCAGCAGCCCGAGGGAGGGCAACGAGCAGTACTTC	CASSPREGNEQYF
NA	TRBD1	TRBV6-2/TRBV6-3	TRBJ2-7	TGTGCCAGCTGGGACAGGGGCACCTACGAGCAGTACTTC	CASWDRGTYEQYF
NA	TRBD2	TRBV11-2	TRBJ2-2	TGTGCCAGCAGACCCGGACTAGTCTGGGAGCTGTTTTTT	CASRPGLVWELFF
few	NA	TRBV28	TRBJ1-5	TGTGCCAGCAGTTTTGTGGGGTCTGGCAATCAGCCCCAGCATTTT	CASSFVGSGNQPQHF
few	NA	TRBV4-3	TRBJ2-1	TGCGCCAGCAGCCAACAGGCCACCACCTCCTACAATGAGCAGTTCTTC	CASSQQATTSYNEQFF
few	NA	TRBV29-1	TRBJ2-7	TGCAGCGTCCTCATCGTGGGAACTTACGAGCAGTACTTC	CSVLIVGTYEQYF
NA	TRBD1	TRBV7-2	TRBJ1-6	TGTGCCAGCAGCTTTCCGGGACAGGGTATTTCACCCCTCCACTTT	CASSFPGQGISPLHF
NA	NA	TRBV9	TRBJ2-1	TGTGCCAGCAGCACCTACAATGCGCAGTTCTTC	CASSTYNAQFF
NA	NA	TRBV6-5	TRBJ2-5	TGTGCCAGCAGTTACTCGGGGTACTCAGGGGCGATCGGGACCCAGTACTTC	CASSYSGYSGAIGTQYF
NA	NA	TRBV7-9	TRBJ2-1	TGTGCCAGCAGCGGAGGCAGAGGCGTCAATGAGCAGTTCTTC	CASSGGRGVNEQFF
NA	TRBD1	TRBV7-9	TRBJ2-2	TGTGCCAGCAACAAGGACAGGGAGAACACCGGGGAGCTGTTTTTT	CASNKDRENTGELFF
NA	NA	TRBV7-9	TRBJ2-5	TGTGCCTGCAGCCAGGGTTTGGATGAGACCCAGTACTTC	CACSQGLDETQYF
NA	TRBD1	TRBV6-4	TRBJ2-2	TGTGCCAGCAGTGACCAGATTCGTTTTGGACAGGCGAACACCGGGGAGCTGTTTTTT	CASSDQIRFGQANTGELFF
many	NA	TRBV29-1	TRBJ2-3	TGCAGCGACCAGGCAGCAAACACAGATACGCAGTATTTT	CSDQAANTDTQYF
NA	TRBD2	TRBV4-2	TRBJ2-7	TGTGCCAGCCGCCCAGAGTGGGGACTAGCTTACGCGCAGTACTTC	CASRPEWGLAYAQYF
few	TRBD1	TRBV4-3	TRBJ1-1	TGCGCCAGCAGCCAGGAACAGGGGGAAATAGCTTTCTTT	CASSQEQGEIAFF
many	TRBD1	TRBV20-1	TRBJ1-5	TGCAGTGCTAGCGGACAGGGGGCTTATCAGCCCCAGCATTTT	CSASGQGAYQPQHF
NA	NA	TRBV5-1	TRBJ1-1	TGCGCCAGCAGCTCGGAATCGGTCTACACTGAAGTTTTCTTT	CASSSESVYTEVFF
few	TRBD1	TRBV14	TRBJ2-6	TGTGCCAGCAGCCAAGATAACAGGGGGCGGATTGACGGGGCCAACGTCCTGACTTTC	CASSQDNRGRIDGANVLTF
NA	NA	TRBV20-1	TRBJ1-1	TGCAGTGATATTCGGTGGAACATGAACACTGAAGCTATCTTT	CSDIRWNMNTEAIF
NA	NA	TRBV27	TRBJ2-7	TGTGCCAGCAGTTTAAGTCTCGGCAGGGACGAGCAGTACTTC	CASSLSLGRDEQYF